This TCR beta chain originates from a study of T cell responses to AZD1222 COVID-19 vaccine. Generated by immunoSEQ multiplex PCR, the TCRdb table keeps only in-frame clones and is missing some. The table records 100,000 or so clones, just over 85% of them present only once. After removal of 1 base from V and 2 bases from J, the junction contained 9 bases not matched to a gene. Germline CDR1 LGHNA, CDR2 YNFKEQ. CDR3 size: 17 residues. The TCR sequence derives from an adult in good health. The sequencing used peripheral blood, collected on day 0 of AZD1222 vaccination. This rearrangement joins TRBV4-2 to TRBJ1-2; TRBD1 aligns across 8 bases. For the CDR3, the DNA is TGTGCCAGCAGCCAAGTGGGGGGACAGGCGTCGAACTATGGCTACACCTTC. Translating it yields CASSQVGGQASNYGYTF.